This passage covers 27 T cell receptor beta chains from one sample sequenced in a study of CD8 T cells in ankylosing spondylitis. TCRdb re-called the 5' RACE reads through MiXCR, storing one row per CDR3 protein. This table has 200,000 to 300,000 distinct CDR3 sequences, 8% to 9.5% appearing once. The sample consisted of blood, either unsorted or a sorted T cell fraction (not recorded which). Every receptor here comes from a male donor with ankylosing spondylitis or in good health (not recorded which).

V usage is TRBV14 and J usage is TRBJ2-3; TRBD1 or TRBD2 may be the D gene (5 bases each). The CDR3 length is 15 residues. In germline, CDR1 is SGHDN, CDR2 FVKESK. V gave up 1 base and J gave up 4 bases, with 12 bases separating them. The CDR3 here is CASSQARGDADTQYF. CDR3 nucleotides: TGTGCCAGCAGCCAAGCTCGTGGGGACGCAGATACGCAGTATTTT.

This clonotype was counted many times. The J gene is TRBJ1-1, the V gene TRBV12-3 or TRBV12-4, with D maybe TRBD1 (5 bases). The CDR3 runs 13 residues. V lost 6 bases and J lost 6, with 14 bases in between. CDR3 nucleotides: TGTGCCAGCAGGGGACCGGAAGGCGCTGAAGCTTTCTTT. Its translation: CASRGPEGAEAFF.

This clonotype was observed a handful of times. This chain joins TRBV30 and TRBJ2-1; the D call may be TRBD1 or TRBD2 (5 bases each). Germline V CDR1 and CDR2: GTSNPN, SVGIG (reference sequence). CDR3 size: 14 residues. Trimming stripped 4 bases from V and 2 bases from J, with 12 bases between. The CDR3 loop reads CAWTHGGAYNEQFF. In nucleotides, the CDR3 is TGTGCCTGGACCCATGGGGGTGCCTACAATGAGCAGTTCTTC.

This clonotype was picked up many times. CDR3 coding DNA: TGCGCCAGCAGCTTGGCAAGCGGCGGAGTGGCCAAAAACATTCAGTACTTC. Amino acid sequence: CASSLASGGVAKNIQYF. The rearrangement uses TRBV5-1 and TRBJ2-4; D perhaps matches TRBD2 (5 bases). The CDR3 loop spans 17 amino acids. V lost 0 bases, J lost 1 base, and 14 bases lay in between. Germline values: CDR1 SGHRS, CDR2 YFSETQ.

V usage is TRBV7-9 and J usage is TRBJ2-3; D tentatively fits TRBD1 or TRBD2 (5 bases each). V was cut by 5 bases and J by 0 bases, with 15 bases left in between. The CDR3 runs 16 residues. Germline lookup yields CDR1 SEHNR and CDR2 FQNEAQ (reference sequence). The CDR3 DNA follows: TGTGCCAGCAGCGCCGGTGGGGGTGGCAGCACAGATACGCAGTATTTT. Protein product: CASSAGGGGSTDTQYF.

This clonotype is a singleton in its sample. Just one base apart from a much larger clone, this may be a read error. This chain uses TRBV20-1 with TRBJ1-1; a weak D match, TRBD1 (6 bases). The CDR3 runs 14 residues. Trimming took off 2 bases at V and 6 bases at J, with 16 bases between the two ends. Looked up from germline, CDR1 is DFQATT and CDR2 is SNEGSKA (reference sequence). DNA for the CDR3: TGCAGTGCTAGACCAACGACAGGCTACCCTGAAGCTTTCTTT. Its translation: CSARPTTGYPEAFF.

This clonotype was seen at least ten times. V and J are TRBV15 and TRBJ2-1, with D possibly matching TRBD2 (5 bases). The CDR3 consists of 12 residues. Germline loops: CDR1 LNHNV, CDR2 YYDKDF (reference sequence). Trimming took 2 bases from V and 7 from J, leaving 6 bases between them. CDR3 sequence: CATSRTGNEQFF. As DNA, the CDR3 is TGTGCCACCAGCAGAACGGGAAATGAGCAGTTCTTC.

This clonotype was counted at least ten times. The chain combines TRBV4-1 with TRBJ2-1, with 10 bases that match TRBD2. The J segment lost 3 bases and the V segment lost 4 bases, leaving 9 bases of the junction unmatched. Germline V gene data show CDR1 as MGHRA and CDR2 as YSYEKL. The CDR3 totals 17 residues. CDR3 amino acids: CASSPLEASGSYNEQFF. The CDR3 coding sequence is TGCGCCAGCAGCCCCCTGGAAGCTAGCGGGAGCTACAATGAGCAGTTCTTC.

This clonotype was observed many times. The chain recombines TRBV20-1 with TRBJ1-4; TRBD1 matches at 8 bases. V trimming: 5 bases; J trimming: 8 bases; junction bases outside the gene matches: 7. The CDR3 is 13 residues long. Germline CDR1 reads DFQATT; CDR2 reads SNEGSKA (reference sequence). The CDR3 here is CSAQDRAGEKLFF. CDR3 coding DNA: TGCAGTGCTCAGGACAGGGCAGGGGAAAAACTGTTTTTT.

This clonotype occurred many times. This chain joins TRBV20-1 and TRBJ2-1; the D gene could be TRBD1 or TRBD2 (5 bases each). This CDR3 has 14 amino acids. Germline V gene lookup returns CDR1 DFQATT and CDR2 SNEGSKA (reference sequence). V lost 6 bases to trimming and J lost 2 bases, with 14 bases between them. DNA for the CDR3: TGCAGTGCGGCCAGAGAGGGGCCCTACAATGAGCAGTTCTTC. Amino acid sequence: CSAAREGPYNEQFF.

This clonotype was seen at least ten times. The chain recombines TRBV29-1 with TRBJ2-2, with D perhaps TRBD1 (6 bases). V was shortened by 7 bases and J by 1 base, with 10 bases between the two germline ends. Looked up from germline, CDR1 is SQVTM and CDR2 is ANQGSEA. The CDR3 totals 13 residues. The CDR3 DNA reads TGCAGCGCGTGGACAGTGAACACCGGGGAGCTGTTTTTT. This sequence encodes CSAWTVNTGELFF.

This clonotype has ten or more counts. The genes are TRBV20-1 and TRBJ2-2, with 7 nucleotides matching TRBD2. The V and J ends lost 2 bases and 1 base, in that order; junction bases with no gene match: 10. The CDR3 extends over 17 amino acids. Looked up from germline, CDR1 is DFQATT and CDR2 is SNEGSKA (reference sequence). Here the CDR3 DNA reads TGCAGTGCTAGAACCGAGGGCATAGCGGGGAACACCGGGGAGCTGTTTTTT. It is translated as CSARTEGIAGNTGELFF.

In this sample, this clonotype turned up a few times. DNA for the CDR3: TGTGCCAGCAGGACGCCGGGGTTCTCTGGGGCCAACGTCCTGACTTTC. This encodes CASRTPGFSGANVLTF. This chain uses TRBV6-1 with TRBJ2-6; a possible D gene is TRBD2 (5 bases). The V end lost 6 bases, the J end lost 0 bases, and 12 bases lay between the germline ends. The CDR3 covers 16 residues. The V gene's germline CDR1 is MNHNS and CDR2 SASEGT.

This clonotype occurred a few times. The chain uses TRBV9 and TRBJ2-7; no clear D. The CDR3 extends over 15 amino acids. Germline-derived CDR1 and CDR2 are SGDLS and YYNGEE. Trimming removed 0 bases from V and 0 bases from J, with 10 bases in between. The CDR3, as DNA: TGTGCCAGCAGCGTAGGACTCCCGACCTCCTACGAGCAGTACTTC. Its protein product is CASSVGLPTSYEQYF.

The table lists this clonotype with a few counts. This chain links TRBV7-9 with TRBJ1-2, with a tentative D call TRBD1 (5 bases). V was cut by 5 bases and J by 3 bases, with 10 bases left in between. Germline V gene lookup returns CDR1 SEHNR and CDR2 FQNEAQ (reference sequence). The CDR3 contains 13 residues. CDR3 sequence (DNA): TGTGCCAGCAGCATCGGGGGAGACTATGGCTACACCTTC. It yields the protein CASSIGGDYGYTF.

This clonotype was seen only once. The chain couples TRBV7-9 to TRBJ1-3; TRBD1 aligns across 8 bases. The CDR3 sequence is 17 residues long. The germline V gene encodes CDR1 SEHNR and CDR2 FQNEAQ (reference sequence). J gave up 2 bases and V 5 bases, and 11 bases lay outside the gene matches. CDR3 protein: CASSLRTGKEAGNTIYF. CDR3 nucleotides: TGTGCCAGCAGCCTACGGACAGGGAAAGAAGCTGGAAACACCATATATTTT.

This clonotype was found a few times. V gene TRBV12-3 or TRBV12-4 combines with J gene TRBJ2-1; D is ambiguous. The CDR3 consists of 12 residues. V was clipped by 7 bases and J by 8 bases, with 12 bases between them. The CDR3 DNA follows: TGTGCCAGCACCCTGACGGCGGATGAGCAGTTCTTC. Its translation is CASTLTADEQFF.

The chain is built from TRBV7-9 and TRBJ2-5; D is uncertain. This CDR3 has 14 residues. V was cut by 5 bases and J by 2 bases, with 12 bases left in between. CDR1 SEHNR and CDR2 FQNEAQ come from the germline V gene (reference sequence). The CDR3 here is CASSPKVAQETQYF. The CDR3 nucleotides are TGTGCCAGCAGCCCAAAGGTTGCTCAAGAGACCCAGTACTTC.

This clonotype was recorded at least ten times. The chain carries TRBV20-1 and TRBJ1-2, with 7 bases identical to TRBD1. The ends lost 4 bases at V and 12 bases at J; junction bases unmatched: 14. Germline values: CDR1 DFQATT, CDR2 SNEGSKA (reference sequence). This CDR3 spans 13 amino acids. The chain's CDR3 is CSATRVVQGVNTF. In nucleotides, the CDR3 is TGCAGTGCTACCAGGGTGGTCCAGGGGGTTAACACCTTC.

This clonotype was found many times. The V and J genes are TRBV12-3 or TRBV12-4 and TRBJ2-1, with 11 bases identical to TRBD2. This CDR3 comprises 20 residues. V lost 2 bases, J lost 0 bases, and 12 bases stayed unmatched. The CDR3 bases are TGTGCCAGCAGTTTACGGCTACTAGCGGGGGTCGTGAGCTCCTACAATGAGCAGTTCTTC. Translation: CASSLRLLAGVVSSYNEQFF.

In its sample, this clonotype was seen many times. The chain employs TRBV5-6 and TRBJ2-7; 9 nucleotides agree with TRBD2. The CDR3 extends over 15 amino acids. The J segment lost 7 bases and the V segment lost 4 bases, leaving 12 bases of the junction unmatched. Germline assignment: CDR1 SGHDT and CDR2 YYEEEE. The CDR3 spells CASSLSGSPSEEQYF. CDR3 coding DNA: TGTGCCAGCAGCCTTAGCGGGAGTCCCTCGGAAGAGCAGTACTTC.

This clonotype came up many times. This sequence joins TRBV7-2 and TRBJ1-2, with 7 bases aligning to TRBD1. The ends lost 5 bases at V and 5 bases at J; junction bases unmatched: 5. Germline V gene lookup returns CDR1 SGHTA and CDR2 FQGNSA. The CDR3 totals 13 residues. CDR3 amino acids: CASSPGQLYGYTF. DNA for the CDR3: TGTGCCAGCAGCCCGGGACAGCTGTATGGCTACACCTTC.

There are many counts of this clonotype. This chain links TRBV4-3 with TRBJ2-1; D possibly uses TRBD1 or TRBD2 (5 bases each). Trimming took off 0 bases at V and 4 bases at J, with 13 bases between the two ends. The CDR3 loop spans 16 amino acids. The V gene's germline CDR1 is LGHNA and CDR2 YSLEER. Here the CDR3 DNA reads TGCGCCAGCAGCCAAGAGGGTGCCGGGACGTACAATGAGCAGTTCTTC. Its translation is CASSQEGAGTYNEQFF.

This clonotype was recorded many times. The chain combines TRBV5-5 with TRBJ2-1; 7 bases agree with TRBD1. Germline loops: CDR1 SGHKS, CDR2 YYEKEE (reference sequence). V lost 4 bases, J lost 7 bases, and 17 bases stayed unmatched. The CDR3 is made up of 17 amino acids. CDR3 region: CASSRLPLTGSANEQFF. The CDR3, as DNA: TGTGCCAGCAGCCGACTTCCTTTGACAGGGTCCGCTAATGAGCAGTTCTTC.

The chain has TRBV6-1 and TRBJ1-4; 8 bases map to TRBD1. The CDR3 runs 16 residues. The trim removed 5 bases at V and 3 bases at J, leaving 8 bases unmatched. Germline V gene sequence: CDR1 MNHNS, CDR2 SASEGT. In nucleotides, the CDR3 is TGTGCCAGCAGTAGAGGACAGGGTTTATCTAATGAAAAACTGTTTTTT. It codes for CASSRGQGLSNEKLFF.

This clonotype was seen many times. The chain links TRBV7-6 to TRBJ1-4; D is uncertain. Trimming removed 1 base from V and 2 bases from J, with 14 bases in between. The CDR3 contains 17 residues. Germline CDR1 SGHVS, CDR2 FNYEAQ. CDR3 loop: CASSLGLSTLTNEKLFF. The CDR3 bases are TGTGCCAGCAGCTTAGGCCTATCGACACTCACTAATGAAAAACTGTTTTTT.

A few counts support this clonotype. J is TRBJ2-3 and V is TRBV25-1; the match to TRBD2 covers 8 bases. The V and J ends lost 2 bases and 5 bases, in that order; junction bases with no gene match: 12. The CDR3 extends over 17 amino acids. Germline assignment: CDR1 MGHDK and CDR2 SYGVNS. The CDR3 sequence: CASSEIRSGRSEDTQYF. The DNA of the CDR3 is TGTGCCAGCAGTGAAATTCGAAGCGGGAGATCGGAAGATACGCAGTATTTT.